This is a list of T cell receptor beta chains from one sample in a study of memory CD8 T cells in hepatitis C reinfection. Sequencing used immunoSEQ multiplex PCR; TCRdb keeps in-frame clones, though not all of them. This repertoire shows just over 45,000 clones, 85% to 90% found once; its top ten account for 0.72%. The sequencing input was naive CD8+ T cells sorted from blood. The origin of the receptors is a young man with hepatitis C virus infection. Both conserved end residues are part of each CDR3. Fields, in order: clone size, D gene, V gene, J gene, CDR3 protein, CDR3 DNA. D genes are given only for firm matches. A clone size is listed for some rows: how often the clone was seen (once, few, many), or a class if it is expanded.

>.|.|TRBV7-2|TRBJ2-3
CASSRPGTLQDTQYF
TGTGCCAGCAGCCGCCCCGGGACATTGCAAGATACGCAGTATTTT
>.|TRBD2|TRBV11-2|TRBJ2-5
CASSPHKIWVAGGQETQYF
TGTGCCAGCAGCCCCCATAAAATCTGGGTAGCGGGGGGGCAAGAGACCCAGTACTTC
>.|.|TRBV6-1|TRBJ1-5
CASSEASEGNQPQHF
TGTGCCAGCAGTGAAGCGTCAGAGGGCAATCAGCCCCAGCATTTT
>.|.|TRBV7-9|TRBJ2-4
CASSLDTWTQYF
TGTGCCAGCAGCTTAGATACGTGGACACAGTACTTC
>.|.|TRBV15|TRBJ1-2
CATSPQTGTSYGYTF
TGTGCCACCAGCCCGCAGACCGGGACTAGCTATGGCTACACCTTC
>.|.|TRBV10-1|TRBJ2-3
CASASSVGTDTQYF
TGCGCTTCAGCGTCTAGCGTTGGCACAGATACGCAGTATTTT
>.|.|TRBV7-9|TRBJ2-5
CASSRELEETQYF
TGTGCCAGCAGCCGGGAGTTGGAGGAGACCCAGTACTTC
>once|.|TRBV15|TRBJ2-7
CATSSGTSYEQYF
TGTGCCACCAGCAGTGGTACTTCCTACGAGCAGTACTTC
>.|.|TRBV7-2|TRBJ2-3
CASSYLGRGTWVDTQYF
TGTGCCAGCAGCTATTTGGGTCGGGGAACCTGGGTAGATACGCAGTATTTT
>.|TRBD2|TRBV7-9|TRBJ2-3
CASHAGGTNTDTQYF
TGTGCCAGCCACGCCGGGGGGACTAACACAGATACGCAGTATTTT
>.|.|TRBV10-3|TRBJ2-7
CAISDGQFYEQYF
TGTGCCATCAGTGATGGGCAGTTCTACGAGCAGTACTTC
>.|.|TRBV14|TRBJ2-2
CASSQARGYGELFF
TGTGCCAGCAGCCAAGCCCGAGGGTACGGGGAGCTGTTTTTT
>.|.|TRBV21-1|TRBJ2-4
CASSKGKGQAGGNLAKNIQYF
TGTGCCAGCAGCAAAGGGAAGGGACAGGCCGGGGGCAATCTAGCCAAAAACATTCAGTACTTC
>.|.|TRBV4-1|TRBJ1-5
CASSQSPTGNQPQHF
TGCGCCAGCAGCCAATCCCCAACGGGCAATCAGCCCCAGCATTTT
>once|TRBD2|TRBV6-5|TRBJ2-2
CASSTPGGNTGELFF
TGTGCCAGCAGTACCCCGGGGGGGAACACCGGGGAGCTGTTTTTT
>.|TRBD2|TRBV27|TRBJ2-1
CASSLGAGGVEQFF
TGTGCCAGCAGTTTGGGAGCGGGAGGGGTTGAGCAGTTCTTC
>.|TRBD2|TRBV5-4|TRBJ2-7
CASGPGTSGYEQYF
TGTGCCAGCGGCCCCGGGACTAGCGGCTACGAGCAGTACTTC
>once|.|TRBV27|TRBJ1-5
CASSLGAGAQPQHF
TGTGCCAGCAGTTTAGGGGCAGGGGCTCAGCCCCAGCATTTT
>.|TRBD1|TRBV6-5|TRBJ2-7
CASSPDREDYEQYF
TGTGCCAGCAGCCCGGACAGGGAGGACTACGAGCAGTACTTC
>.|.|TRBV19|TRBJ2-5
CASSKQGLQETQYF
TGTGCCAGTAGTAAACAGGGTCTCCAAGAGACCCAGTACTTC
>.|.|TRBV19|TRBJ2-2
CASSISGNTGELFF
TGTGCCAGTAGTATCTCCGGGAACACCGGGGAGCTGTTTTTT
>.|.|TRBV28|TRBJ1-5
CASSFRGTHSNQPQHF
TGTGCCAGCAGTTTTAGGGGGACCCATAGCAATCAGCCCCAGCATTTT